This T cell receptor (beta chain) derives from a study of Graves' ophthalmopathy and Graves' hyperthyroidism. On the study more broadly: Peripheral blood was obtained at first diagnosis, ahead of any treatment.

The V gene end was trimmed by 8 bases and the J gene end by 8 bases; junction bases not matched to a gene: 5. The CDR3 contains 12 residues. Germline values: CDR1 MNHNS, CDR2 SASEGT. About this clonotype itself: Antigen specificity is unknown.

RNA transcripts were the source from which TCR beta CDR3 regions were amplified. Second-round multiplex PCR came after first-round RT-PCR with HTBI primers. MiXCR, run by TCRdb on the multiplex PCR reads, gives a single entry per CDR3 protein. The repertoire holds approximately 45,000 distinct CDR3 sequences, with about 50% as singletons. General study results and limits: With a specificity of around 72% and a sensitivity of around 70%, the model predicted ophthalmopathy progression.

V and J are TRBV6-1 and TRBJ1-4; 7 bases match TRBD1. This sequence originates from an adult man with Graves' ophthalmopathy. Sequenced sample: peripheral blood. CDR3 DNA: TGTGCCAGCGGACAGACAGGGGAAAAACTGTTTTTT. This gives the protein CASGQTGEKLFF.